These T cell receptor beta chains were read from a single sample in a study of Japanese encephalitis immunity and Zika vaccine responses. Each CDR3 protein is one row after TCRdb ran MiXCR on the 5' RACE reads. Of 400 to 500 distinct CDR3 sequences listed, around 4.5% are singletons. This sample comprised antigen-activated CD4+ T cells from blood, cultured, obtained during a Zika inactivated vaccine study. These receptors were obtained from an adult woman who received an inactivated Zika virus vaccine. The CDR3 runs from the conserved cysteine through the conserved F or W. D genes are given only for firm matches. Expanded clones are given a class, and other clones once, few, many or no size at all.

CDR3 length | D gene | J gene | V gene | clone size | CDR3 DNA | CDR3 protein
15 | TRBD1 | TRBJ2-7 | TRBV18 | hyperexpanded | TGTGCCAGCTCACCAAGCCTGGACAGGGCTAACGAGCAGTACTTC | CASSPSLDRANEQYF
17 | NA | TRBJ1-4 | TRBV27 | medium-sized | TGTGCCAGCAGTTTTAGGTTTGGTGGAGGGATTAATGAAAAACTGTTTTTT | CASSFRFGGGINEKLFF
15 | TRBD2 | TRBJ2-1 | TRBV27 | NA | TGTGCCAGCAGTTTAAGGGCGGGGGGTAACAATCAGCAGTTCTTC | CASSLRAGGNNQQFF
13 | NA | TRBJ2-3 | TRBV4-1 | large | TGCGCCAGCAGCCAAGTAGAAGAAGGTACGCAGTATTTT | CASSQVEEGTQYF
15 | TRBD1 | TRBJ2-3 | TRBV24-1 | NA | TGTGCCACCAGTCCGGGACAGGGGCGCACAGATACGCAGTATTTT | CATSPGQGRTDTQYF
14 | NA | TRBJ2-5 | TRBV20-1 | medium-sized | TGCAGTGCTAGAGATTATGGGCGCCCGGAGACCCAGTACTTC | CSARDYGRPETQYF
14 | NA | TRBJ2-2 | TRBV20-1 | medium-sized | TGCAGTGCTAGTCGCGTACGCGGCACCGGGGAGCTGTTTTTT | CSASRVRGTGELFF
16 | NA | TRBJ1-3 | TRBV5-1 | medium-sized | TGCGCCAGCAGCGCCGGGACCACTCTCCGAGGAAACACCATATATTTT | CASSAGTTLRGNTIYF
17 | TRBD1 | TRBJ1-5 | TRBV20-1 | medium-sized | TGCAGTGCAGAAGGGACAGGGGGTGTGTTGGGCAATCAGCCCCAGCATTTT | CSAEGTGGVLGNQPQHF
14 | NA | TRBJ1-2 | TRBV5-1 | large | TGCGCCAGCAGACACAGGGATACTAACTATGGCTACACCTTC | CASRHRDTNYGYTF
15 | NA | TRBJ1-3 | TRBV20-1 | NA | TGCAGTGCTAGATCTGCACGGTATTCTGGAAACACCATATATTTT | CSARSARYSGNTIYF
14 | NA | TRBJ2-3 | TRBV12-3/TRBV12-4 | few | TGTGCCAGCAGTAGCCGGGAAACTACAGATACGCAGTATTTT | CASSSRETTDTQYF
15 | NA | TRBJ1-3 | TRBV18 | medium-sized | TGTGCCAGCTCACCTAGGGGCCCGTCTACGAAGACCATATATTTT | CASSPRGPSTKTIYF
16 | TRBD2 | TRBJ2-3 | TRBV7-9 | medium-sized | TGTGCCAGCAGCTTAGGGACTAGTCCCAGCACAGATACGCAGTATTTT | CASSLGTSPSTDTQYF
15 | TRBD1 | TRBJ1-6 | TRBV28 | large | TGTGCCAGCATCCCTGGACAGGGAGAGGTGTCACCCCTCCACTTT | CASIPGQGEVSPLHF
13 | NA | TRBJ1-4 | TRBV20-1 | few | TGCAGTGGCAACAGGGAGGGCGGTGAAAAACTGTTTTTT | CSGNREGGEKLFF
13 | NA | TRBJ1-1 | TRBV6-1 | medium-sized | TGTGCCAGTAATCCCCTATTAAACACTGAAGCTTTCTTT | CASNPLLNTEAFF
14 | NA | TRBJ1-6 | TRBV10-1 | medium-sized | TGCGCCAGCAGTGAGTCGTCGGTAGCCTCACCCCTCCACTTT | CASSESSVASPLHF
14 | TRBD1 | TRBJ2-3 | TRBV20-1 | large | TGCAGTGCTATACTGGGACAGGGGGCCGATACGCAGTATTTT | CSAILGQGADTQYF
18 | NA | TRBJ2-2 | TRBV9 | medium-sized | TGTGCCAGCAGCGCCAAATTACTAGCCCTAGGGGAAACCGGGGAGCTGTTTTTT | CASSAKLLALGETGELFF
15 | TRBD1 | TRBJ2-1 | TRBV13 | large | TGTGCCAGCTATCCCCGGGACAGGGTCACCAATGAGCAGTTCTTC | CASYPRDRVTNEQFF
13 | NA | TRBJ2-3 | TRBV5-1 | medium-sized | TGCGCCAGCAGCAACAGGGGCACAGATACGCAGTATTTT | CASSNRGTDTQYF
14 | NA | TRBJ1-4 | TRBV18 | medium-sized | TGTGCCAGCTCACCACCGGCCGGGGTTGAAAAACTGTTTTTT | CASSPPAGVEKLFF
13 | NA | TRBJ1-2 | TRBV21-1 | few | TGTGCCAGCAGGACAGCGGTAAACTATGGCTACACCTTC | CASRTAVNYGYTF
15 | TRBD1 | TRBJ2-2 | TRBV5-1 | few | TGCGCCAGCAGCCATGACAGGGAATACACCGGGGAGCTGTTTTTT | CASSHDREYTGELFF
14 | NA | TRBJ1-5 | TRBV6-6 | large | TGTGCCAGCAGTTACTCGCGCGGGGATCAGCCCCAGCATTTT | CASSYSRGDQPQHF
12 | NA | TRBJ2-5 | TRBV7-2 | large | TGTGCCAGCAGCGCAACCCAAGAGACCCAGTACTTC | CASSATQETQYF
16 | NA | TRBJ1-3 | TRBV6-6 | medium-sized | TGTGCCAGCAGTTACTTTGGCAGGGACTCTGGAAACACCATATATTTT | CASSYFGRDSGNTIYF
13 | TRBD1 | TRBJ1-4 | TRBV20-1 | large | TGCAGTGCTGCGGGACAGGGGGCCGAAAAACTGTTTTTT | CSAAGQGAEKLFF
17 | TRBD2 | TRBJ2-7 | TRBV2 | medium-sized | TGTGCCAGCAGTGGTGCGGGACTAGCGGGGGTCTCCTACGAGCAGTACTTC | CASSGAGLAGVSYEQYF
15 | NA | TRBJ1-1 | TRBV9 | medium-sized | TGTGCCAGCAGCGAAGGATGGGGAGGGCCACTTGAAGCTTTCTTT | CASSEGWGGPLEAFF
21 | NA | TRBJ1-1 | TRBV19 | few | TGTGCCAGTAGTCCTCGACAGAGAGGGTTTTTTGGGAGTTTAGAGAACACTGAAGCTTTCTTT | CASSPRQRGFFGSLENTEAFF
12 | TRBD2 | TRBJ2-6 | TRBV30 | large | TGTGCCTGGAGTGTCTTTAGCGGGGGCCTGTGTTTC | CAWSVFSGGLCF
15 | NA | TRBJ2-7 | TRBV6-1 | few | TGTGCCAGCCGCGTGGGGACACCAGTTCCCTACGAGCAGTACTTC | CASRVGTPVPYEQYF
14 | NA | TRBJ2-7 | TRBV12-3/TRBV12-4 | NA | TGTGCCAGCAGTCTGGACAGAGGGCCCTACGAGCAGTACTTC | CASSLDRGPYEQYF
14 | NA | TRBJ2-1 | TRBV7-7 | medium-sized | TGTGCTAGCAGCCTGGGGACTTCGTACAATGAGCAGTTCTTC | CASSLGTSYNEQFF
15 | NA | TRBJ2-7 | TRBV3-1 | medium-sized | TGTGCCAGCAGCCCAACTAATTATTGGGCTGTCGAGCAGTACTTC | CASSPTNYWAVEQYF
14 | NA | TRBJ1-2 | TRBV3-1 | large | TGTGCCAGCAGCCAAGGCCAAATTGGGTATGGCTACACCTTC | CASSQGQIGYGYTF
13 | NA | TRBJ2-1 | TRBV7-2 | medium-sized | TGTGCCAGCAGCTTGGGGGCCCTCAATGAGCAGTTCTTC | CASSLGALNEQFF
15 | NA | TRBJ2-3 | TRBV2 | large | TGTGCCAGTCACCTCGGCACCGACGGCACAGATACGCAGTATTTT | CASHLGTDGTDTQYF
15 | NA | TRBJ2-5 | TRBV5-1 | large | TGCGCCAGCAGCTCGCTGTCCCCAGGACAAGAGACCCAGTACTTC | CASSSLSPGQETQYF
15 | TRBD1 | TRBJ1-1 | TRBV5-4 | large | TGTGCCAGCAGCTTGGCCCAGGGGGTGGTCTTGGGAGCTTTCTTT | CASSLAQGVVLGAFF
13 | NA | TRBJ1-4 | TRBV24-1 | few | TGTGCCACCAGTGAAGGCGCTAATGAAAAACTGTTTTTT | CATSEGANEKLFF
14 | NA | TRBJ1-1 | TRBV3-1 | many | TGTGCCAGCAGCCAAGACACGGGGCCTACTGAAGCTTTCTTT | CASSQDTGPTEAFF